The 29 T cell receptor beta chains reported below all come from one sample, sequenced in a study of blood T cell repertoires in COVID-19. Generated by immunoSEQ multiplex PCR, the TCRdb table keeps only in-frame clones and is missing some. In the table there are fewer than 350,000 clones, 85% of which are singletons. Sequences were obtained from PBMCs or T cells enriched from blood (not recorded which). These receptors were collected from a woman aged 30 to 39 who had been exposed to COVID-19.

The chain combines TRBV3-1 (or the pseudogene TRBV3-2) with TRBJ2-1; the match to TRBD2 covers 9 bases. V was clipped by 0 bases and J by 6 bases; unmatched bases: 3. The CDR3 runs to 15 residues. Germline loops: CDR1 LGHDT, CDR2 YNNKEL (reference sequence). This CDR3 reads CASSQEGLASNEQFF. CDR3 nucleotide sequence: TGTGCCAGCAGCCAAGAAGGACTAGCGAGCAATGAGCAGTTCTTC.

This clone was counted only a few times. CDR3 in amino acids: CASSPLTSLTETQYF. The CDR3 region has the DNA TGCGCCAGCAGCCCGCTTACTAGCTTGACAGAGACCCAGTACTTC. V gene TRBV4-1 combines with J gene TRBJ2-5; a possible D gene is TRBD2 (6 bases). Germline values: CDR1 MGHRA, CDR2 YSYEKL. V was clipped by 4 bases and J by 4 bases, with 16 bases between them. There are 15 residues in the CDR3.

The V call is TRBV27, the J call TRBJ2-5; TRBD1 aligns across 9 bases. V dropped 2 bases and J dropped 10; count of bases not matched to a gene: 8. CDR1 and CDR2 (germline): MNHEY, SMNVEV (reference sequence). This CDR3 has 14 amino acids. The CDR3 sequence: CASSLRRDRVRQYF. The CDR3 nucleotides are TGTGCCAGCAGTTTACGTCGGGACAGGGTACGCCAGTACTTC.

The chain couples TRBV19 to TRBJ1-2; 10 bases are shared with TRBD1. The ends lost 3 bases at V and 5 bases at J; junction bases unmatched: 12. Germline-derived CDR1 and CDR2 are LNHDA and SQIVND (reference sequence). CDR3 length: 17 residues. CDR3 bases: TGTGCCAGTAGTATTACGACAGGGGGCGAAGACCTTTATGGCTACACCTTC. Translating it yields CASSITTGGEDLYGYTF.

CDR3 sequence reads: CASSTIRTSGGEQYF. CDR3 in DNA: TGTGCCAGCAGTACCATCCGGACTAGCGGCGGCGAGCAGTACTTC. The V and J genes are TRBV25-1 and TRBJ2-7, with 10 bases fitting TRBD2. The CDR3 is made up of 15 amino acids. From germline, CDR1 is MGHDK and CDR2 SYGVNS. Trimming took 5 bases from V and 6 from J; bases not matched to a gene: 10.

This chain links TRBV5-4 with TRBJ2-7; TRBD2 might be the D (5 bases). Trimming shortened V by 7 bases and J by 1 base, and 12 bases separated the two germline ends. This CDR3 contains 13 residues. Looked up from germline, CDR1 is SGHNT and CDR2 is YYREEE (reference sequence). The CDR3 loop reads CASRTEESYEQYF. CDR3 sequence (DNA): TGTGCCAGCCGCACGGAGGAGTCCTACGAGCAGTACTTC. Complete variable domain (other parts from reference TRBV5-4 and TRBJ2-7): ETGVTQSPTHLIKTRGQQVTLRCSSQSGHNTVSWYQQALGQGPQFIFQYYREEENGRGNFPPRFSGLQFPNYSSELNVNALELDDSALYLCASRTEESYEQYFGPGTRLTVT.

This sequence joins TRBV5-6 and TRBJ1-2; 11 bases fit TRBD1. This CDR3 contains 15 residues. The J segment lost 2 bases and the V segment lost 2 bases, leaving 2 bases of the junction unmatched. The germline gives CDR1 SGHDT, CDR2 YYEEEE. The CDR3 is CASSFGTGGNYGYTF. The CDR3 coding sequence is TGTGCCAGCAGCTTCGGGACAGGGGGGAACTATGGCTACACCTTC.

The CDR3 here is CAWSVKEGYTEAFF. In DNA form, the CDR3 reads TGTGCCTGGAGTGTGAAGGAGGGGTACACTGAAGCTTTCTTT. This chain links TRBV30 with TRBJ1-1, with D possibly matching TRBD1 (5 bases). The CDR3 extends over 14 amino acids. Per germline, CDR1 GTSNPN and CDR2 SVGIG (reference sequence). Trimming stripped 0 bases from V and 3 bases from J, with 11 bases between.

The CDR3 protein is CASSLLGAGYGYTF. The CDR3 bases are TGTGCCAGCAGTTTATTGGGGGCGGGCTATGGCTACACCTTC. The chain uses TRBV28 and TRBJ1-2, with D possibly TRBD1 on 6 matching bases. The CDR3 spans 14 residues. The germline V and J ends were trimmed by 1 base and 4 bases, with 10 bases remaining between them. CDR1 and CDR2 (germline): MDHEN, SYDVKM.

The chain is built from TRBV19 and TRBJ2-7, with a weak D call TRBD1 (5 bases). The length of the CDR3 is 14 residues. Germline CDR1 is LNHDA and CDR2 is SQIVND (reference sequence). The V end lost 3 bases, the J end lost 4 bases, and 13 bases lay between the germline ends. CDR3 residues: CASSISGMGYEQYF. CDR3 nucleotide sequence: TGTGCCAGTAGTATTTCAGGGATGGGTTACGAGCAGTACTTC. The entire variable domain, with the rest obtained from reference TRBV19 and TRBJ2-7, is as follows: DGGITQSPKYLFRKEGQNVTLSCEQNLNHDAMYWYRQDPGQGLRLIYYSQIVNDFQKGDIAEGYSVSREKKESFPLTVTSAQKNPTAFYLCASSISGMGYEQYFGPGTRLTVT.

In this sample, this clone turned up once. The gene calls are TRBV6-5 and TRBJ2-4, with D tentatively TRBD1 (6 bases). CDR3 length: 14 amino acids. Germline V gene data show CDR1 as MNHEY and CDR2 as SVGAGI. The V and J ends lost 0 bases and 5 bases respectively, with 8 bases between them. The CDR3 reads CASSYSDSQNIQYF. DNA for the CDR3: TGTGCCAGCAGTTACTCGGACAGCCAAAACATTCAGTACTTC.

The rearrangement joins TRBV4-1 to TRBJ2-2; TRBD2 aligns across 7 bases. This CDR3 spans 14 amino acids. With V trimmed by 3 bases and J by 5 bases, 3 bases remained unmatched. Germline assignment: CDR1 MGHRA and CDR2 YSYEKL. The CDR3 DNA is TGCGCCAGCAGCCAGGGGGGGTATACCGGGGAGCTGTTTTTT. Its protein product is CASSQGGYTGELFF.

In its sample, this clone was seen once. V and J are TRBV28 and TRBJ1-5; the D gene is possibly TRBD1 (6 bases). CDR1 MDHEN and CDR2 SYDVKM come from the germline V gene. The V end lost 6 bases, the J end lost 0 bases, and 12 bases lay between the germline ends. This CDR3 comprises 15 residues. Written as DNA, the CDR3 is TGTGCCAGCAGGCGGACAGCTAATAGCAATCAGCCCCAGCATTTT. It codes for CASRRTANSNQPQHF.

The V call is TRBV9, the J call TRBJ2-1, with D possibly TRBD1 on 5 matching bases. Germline loops: CDR1 SGDLS, CDR2 YYNGEE. This CDR3 has 16 amino acids. The V end was cut by 0 bases, the J end by 2 bases, with 12 bases between. In nucleotides, the CDR3 is TGTGCCAGCAGCGTAGGGGGCGGTTACCCCTACAATGAGCAGTTCTTC. It translates to CASSVGGGYPYNEQFF.

The rearrangement uses TRBV9 and TRBJ2-1; perhaps TRBD2 as D (6 bases). Looked up from germline, CDR1 is SGDLS and CDR2 is YYNGEE. The CDR3 is 15 amino acids. Trimming pared 2 bases from V and 2 bases from J, leaving 11 bases between. CDR3 DNA: TGTGCCAGCAGCGTGGGACTTCCCACCTACAATGAGCAGTTCTTC. It is translated as CASSVGLPTYNEQFF.

The chain recombines TRBV12-2 with TRBJ2-7; no DNA check was done on the table's D call, TRBD2. TRBV12-2 is reported as a pseudogene. The CDR3 is 16 residues long. The CDR3 region is CASRPGVSGVGHEQYF. CDR3 nucleotide sequence: TGTGCAAGTCGCCCAGGAGTTAGCGGGGTTGGCCACGAGCAGTACTTC.

The chain couples TRBV6-5 to TRBJ2-7; 10 nucleotides agree with TRBD1. V trimming: 6 bases; J trimming: 5 bases; junction bases outside the gene matches: 7. The germline V gene has CDR1 MNHEY and CDR2 SVGAGI. CDR3 length: 14 residues. The CDR3 loop is CASSLDRGPDEQYF. CDR3 DNA: TGTGCCAGCAGCCTCGACAGGGGGCCGGACGAGCAGTACTTC.

The rearrangement links TRBV7-6 to TRBJ1-1; 9 bases are shared with TRBD1. Germline V gene lookup returns CDR1 SGHVS and CDR2 FNYEAQ. This CDR3 is 16 amino acids long. J gave up 4 bases and V 3 bases, and 9 bases lay outside the gene matches. The DNA for the CDR3 is TGTGCCAGCAGCTTGGCATACAGGGGGCGAGGCACTGAAGCTTTCTTT. As protein: CASSLAYRGRGTEAFF.

This clone was detected once. The chain has TRBV6-1 and TRBJ1-6; 9 bases are a match to TRBD1. The V gene end was trimmed by 2 bases and the J gene end by 9 bases; junction bases not matched to a gene: 2. This CDR3 has 14 residues. Germline V gives CDR1 MNHNS, CDR2 SASEGT. The DNA for the CDR3 is TGTGCCAGCAGTGAATTGGACAGGGGTTCACCCCTCCACTTT. Amino acid sequence: CASSELDRGSPLHF.

This rearrangement joins TRBV7-2 to TRBJ2-5, with TRBD1 matching 8 bases. The junction had 9 bases not matched to a gene; V was cut back by 7 bases and J by 5 bases. Germline V gene data show CDR1 as SGHTA and CDR2 as FQGNSA. The CDR3 runs 14 residues. In nucleotides, the CDR3 is TGTGCCAGCACCTTGCCAGGGGGCTATGAGACCCAGTACTTC. Protein sequence: CASTLPGGYETQYF.

V and J are TRBV7-3 and TRBJ2-2, with TRBD2 as a possible D gene (5 bases). Germline V gene sequence: CDR1 SGHTA, CDR2 FQGTGA. V gave up 2 bases and J gave up 6 bases, with 16 bases separating them. This CDR3 contains 16 residues. The CDR3, as DNA: TGTGCCAGCAGCTTAGCCTTTAGAGGGCGGTCCGGGGAGCTGTTTTTT. This sequence encodes CASSLAFRGRSGELFF.

The chain uses TRBV30 and TRBJ1-1, with 7 positions matching TRBD1. The CDR3 sequence is 12 residues long. V trimming: 5 bases; J trimming: 5 bases; junction bases outside the gene matches: 5. Germline values: CDR1 GTSNPN, CDR2 SVGIG (reference sequence). The CDR3 is CAWEGAGTEAFF. The CDR3 DNA reads TGTGCCTGGGAGGGGGCAGGTACTGAAGCTTTCTTT.

The rearrangement joins TRBV19 to TRBJ1-1; 8 bases are a match to TRBD1. The germline V gene encodes CDR1 LNHDA and CDR2 SQIVND (reference sequence). This CDR3 spans 17 amino acids. V was clipped by 1 base and J by 3 bases; unmatched bases: 10. The CDR3 DNA reads TGTGCCAGTAGTATAGGACTACAGGGGGTTGTGTACACTGAAGCTTTCTTT. The encoded protein is CASSIGLQGVVYTEAFF.

V usage is TRBV30 and J usage is TRBJ1-5; D uncertain. Germline CDR1 is GTSNPN and CDR2 is SVGIG (reference sequence). V lost 4 bases and J lost 9, with 16 bases in between. The CDR3 is made up of 13 amino acids. CDR3 residues: CAWNGGPARPQHF. CDR3 DNA: TGTGCCTGGAATGGCGGCCCCGCACGGCCCCAGCATTTT.

The chain recombines TRBV21-1 with TRBJ1-4; TRBD1, the D gene given by the table, was not confirmed from the DNA. TRBV21-1 is termed a pseudogene. CDR3 length equals 15 residues. The CDR3 DNA reads as TGTGCCAGCAGCAAAGTCACAGGCCCGGGTGAAAAACTGTTTTTT. It encodes CASSKVTGPGEKLFF.

The gene calls are TRBV5-1 and TRBJ2-3; D unresolved. Germline assignment: CDR1 SGHRS and CDR2 YFSETQ. Trimming cost V 2 bases and J 4 bases, with 11 bases left between them. The CDR3 consists of 14 residues. CDR3 region: CASSLLNLADTQYF. CDR3 sequence (DNA): TGCGCCAGCAGCTTACTAAACCTGGCAGATACGCAGTATTTT.

The chain couples TRBV3-1 (or the pseudogene TRBV3-2) to TRBJ2-2; D is perhaps TRBD1 (6 bases). This CDR3 is built from 15 residues. Germline V gives CDR1 LGHDT, CDR2 YNNKEL (reference sequence). The V end was cut by 3 bases, the J end by 6 bases, with 14 bases between. The CDR3 DNA sequence: TGTGCCAGCAGCCACAGGGGTTTAGATGCCGGGGAGCTGTTTTTT. It codes for CASSHRGLDAGELFF.

V is TRBV28 and J is TRBJ1-5; no clear D. Per germline, CDR1 MDHEN and CDR2 SYDVKM. Trimming cost V 4 bases and J 0 bases, with 4 bases left between them. The CDR3 is 13 amino acids. CDR3 in DNA: TGTGCCAGCAGTTCCGGTAGCAATCAGCCCCAGCATTTT. It specifies CASSSGSNQPQHF.

This chain links TRBV30 with TRBJ1-2; 7 nucleotides match TRBD1. J gave up 6 bases and V 4 bases, and 8 bases lay outside the gene matches. Germline CDR1 is GTSNPN and CDR2 is SVGIG (reference sequence). CDR3 length: 13 residues. CDR3 in DNA: TGTGCCTGGACGGGACAGTGGAATGATGGCTACACCTTC. It codes for CAWTGQWNDGYTF. Variable domain in full (rest from reference TRBV30 and TRBJ1-2): SQTIHQWPATLVQPVGSPLSLECTVEGTSNPNLYWYRQAAGRGLQLLFYSVGIGQISSEVPQNLSASRPQDRQFILSSKKLLLSDSGFYLCAWTGQWNDGYTFGSGTRLTVV.